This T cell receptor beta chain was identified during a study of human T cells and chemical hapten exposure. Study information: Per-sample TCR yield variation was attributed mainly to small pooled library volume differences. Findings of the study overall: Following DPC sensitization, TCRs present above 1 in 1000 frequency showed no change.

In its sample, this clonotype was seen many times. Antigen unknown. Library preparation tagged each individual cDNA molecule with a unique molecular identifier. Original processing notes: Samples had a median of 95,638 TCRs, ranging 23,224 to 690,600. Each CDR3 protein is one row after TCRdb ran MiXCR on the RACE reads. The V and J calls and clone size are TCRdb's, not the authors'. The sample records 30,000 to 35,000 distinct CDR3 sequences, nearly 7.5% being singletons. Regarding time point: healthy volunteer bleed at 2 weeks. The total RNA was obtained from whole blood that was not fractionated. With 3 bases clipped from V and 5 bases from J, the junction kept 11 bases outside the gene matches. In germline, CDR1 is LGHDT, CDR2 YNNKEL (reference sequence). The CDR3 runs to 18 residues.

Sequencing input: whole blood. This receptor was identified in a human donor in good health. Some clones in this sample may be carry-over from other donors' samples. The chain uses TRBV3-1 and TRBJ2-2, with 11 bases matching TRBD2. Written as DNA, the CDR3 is TGTGCCAGCAGCCAGAGTAGCGGGAGGGCCTTAGGAACCGGGGAGCTGTTTTTT. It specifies CASSQSSGRALGTGELFF.